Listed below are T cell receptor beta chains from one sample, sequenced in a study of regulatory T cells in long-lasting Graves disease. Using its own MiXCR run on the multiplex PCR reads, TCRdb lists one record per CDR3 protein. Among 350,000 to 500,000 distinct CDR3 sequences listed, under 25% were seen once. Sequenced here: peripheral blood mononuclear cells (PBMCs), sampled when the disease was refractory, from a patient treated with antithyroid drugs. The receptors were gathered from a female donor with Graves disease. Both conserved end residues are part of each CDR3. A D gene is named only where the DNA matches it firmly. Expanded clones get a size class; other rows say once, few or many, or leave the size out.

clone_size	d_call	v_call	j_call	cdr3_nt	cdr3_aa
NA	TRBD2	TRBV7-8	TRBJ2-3	TGTGCCAGCAGCTTAGTTCGGGAGGGCCCCCCCACAGATACGCAGTATTTT	CASSLVREGPPTDTQYF
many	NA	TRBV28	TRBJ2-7	TGTGCCAGCAGCCCTCCCGGGAGTAATTCCTACGAGCAGTACTTC	CASSPPGSNSYEQYF
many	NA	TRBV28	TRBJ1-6	TGTGCCAGCAGCCTAGGAAGGGCAGCCCTCCACTTT	CASSLGRAALHF
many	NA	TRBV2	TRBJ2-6	TGTGCCAGCAGTGGACATGCCGGCTCTGGGGCCAACGTCCTGACTTTC	CASSGHAGSGANVLTF
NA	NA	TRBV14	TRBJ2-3	TGTGCCAGCAGCCTCATAGCAGATACGCAGTATTTT	CASSLIADTQYF
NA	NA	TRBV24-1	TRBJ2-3	TGTGCCACCAGTGATTGGACAGTCACAGATACGCAGTATTTT	CATSDWTVTDTQYF
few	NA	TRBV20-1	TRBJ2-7	TGCAGTGCTCCAACAAGGGAGCCGTCCTACGAGCAGTACTTC	CSAPTREPSYEQYF
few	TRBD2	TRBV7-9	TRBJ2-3	TGTGCCAGCAGGGATAGCGGGGATACGCAGTATTTT	CASRDSGDTQYF
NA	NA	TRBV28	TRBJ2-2	TGTGCCAGCACCGCCGGGGGCAGCACCGGGGAGCTGTTTTTT	CASTAGGSTGELFF
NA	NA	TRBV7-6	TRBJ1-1	TGTGCCAGCAGCTTCCGCGGCCTCACTGAAGCTTTCTTT	CASSFRGLTEAFF
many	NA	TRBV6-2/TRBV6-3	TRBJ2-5	TGTGCCAGCACCGCAGTAGAGACCCAGTACTTC	CASTAVETQYF
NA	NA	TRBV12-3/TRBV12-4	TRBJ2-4	TGTGCCAGCGGGTTAGCCAAAAACATTCAGTACTTC	CASGLAKNIQYF
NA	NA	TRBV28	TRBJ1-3	TGTGCCAGCAATTTATCACGGGGCTCTGGAAACACCATATATTTT	CASNLSRGSGNTIYF
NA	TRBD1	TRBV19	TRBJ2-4	TGTGCCAGTAGCACAGGGGGCCTAGACATTCAGTACTTC	CASSTGGLDIQYF
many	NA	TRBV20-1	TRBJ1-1	TGCAGTGCCCGTAGAGAGGGTCGGACTGAAGCTTTCTTT	CSARREGRTEAFF
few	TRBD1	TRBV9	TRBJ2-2	TGTGCCAGCAGCGTGGGTCACGGGTTACAGGGGGTCCAAGTCGGGGAGCTGTTTTTT	CASSVGHGLQGVQVGELFF
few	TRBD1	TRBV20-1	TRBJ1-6	TGCAGTGCCAACCCCCCTGGACAGGGCAATTCACCCCTCCACTTT	CSANPPGQGNSPLHF
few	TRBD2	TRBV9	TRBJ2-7	TGTGCCAGCAGCGCTGGACTAGCGAGGAACGAGCAGTACTTC	CASSAGLARNEQYF
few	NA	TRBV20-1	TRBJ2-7	TGCAGTGCTGACGACCCCAGGGTCCGCGAGCAGTACTTC	CSADDPRVREQYF
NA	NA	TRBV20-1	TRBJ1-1	TGCAGTGCTAGAGATCCGGACTTGAACACTGAAGCTTTCTTT	CSARDPDLNTEAFF
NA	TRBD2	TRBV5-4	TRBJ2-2	TGTGCCAGCAGCCGGGACTACTCGAACACCGGGGAGCTGTTTTTT	CASSRDYSNTGELFF
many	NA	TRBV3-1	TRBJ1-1	TGTGCCAGCAGCCAAGACAGGGTAGGGGTTCGGGCTTTCTTT	CASSQDRVGVRAFF
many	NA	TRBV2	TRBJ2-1	TGTGCCAGCAGTGAAAAAATAGTTTACTACAATGAGCAGTTCTTC	CASSEKIVYYNEQFF
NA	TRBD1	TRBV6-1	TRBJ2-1	TGTGCCAGCTTAAGGGACAGGGGGCTACAAGAGCAGTTCTTC	CASLRDRGLQEQFF